This T cell receptor (beta chain) was sequenced during a study of cytomegalovirus exposure and HLA in healthy donors. Trimming removed 1 base from V and 0 bases from J; junction bases left unmatched: 3. The CDR3 has 16 amino acids. CDR1 and CDR2 (germline): MGHRA, YSYEKL. Vbeta (60) and Jbeta (13) primers were used in the PCR. The repertoire was sequenced with immunoSEQ multiplex PCR; TCRdb's copy has only in-frame clones and lacks some. In the table there are about 120,000 clones, roughly 80% of which are singletons. The TCR originated in a woman between 35 and 50 years old in good health and CMV-seropositive. The sample was PBMCs. The J gene is TRBJ2-5, the V gene TRBV4-1, with 9 bases lining up with TRBD2. The CDR3 DNA sequence: TGCGCCAGCAGCCAAGGGGCGGGGGGGTACCAAGAGACCCAGTACTTC. Translated, it gives CASSQGAGGYQETQYF.